Given below is one TCR beta chain in context. Patients from Seattle were sampled longitudinally, starting during active infection. CDR3 length: 15 amino acids. J was trimmed by 6 bases and V by 3 bases; bases with no gene match: 9. Germline V lookup: CDR1 SGHRS, CDR2 YFSETQ. These data originate in a study of blood T cell repertoires in COVID-19. About the research overall: Samples of COVID-19 (acute and convalescent) were obtained from the United States, Italy and Spain. Sources were T cells, B-cell-depleted T cells, or PBMCs; the material itself was cDNA or gDNA.

Original processing methods: Amplification of reference gene primers was used by the study to estimate nucleated cell counts. Clones were sequenced by immunoSEQ multiplex PCR, and TCRdb holds only the in-frame ones, with some missing. For V, J and clone size, that table is used; D and trimming come from the DNA. The sample holds about 170,000 clones, around 84% seen once. Specimen: peripheral blood. This TCR was sampled from an older woman with COVID-19, enrolled during active disease. This chain connects TRBV5-1 to TRBJ2-1; TRBD1 agrees at 7 bases. CDR3 in DNA: TGCGCCAGCAGCTGGAGAGGACAGGAGGCCAATGAGCAGTTCTTC. Protein: CASSWRGQEANEQFF. Drawing the rest from reference TRBV5-1 and TRBJ2-1, the complete variable domain is KAGVTQTPRYLIKTRGQQVTLSCSPISGHRSVSWYQQTPGQGLQFLFEYFSETQRNKGNFPGRFSGRQFSNSRSEMNVSTLELGDSALYLCASSWRGQEANEQFFGPGTRLTVL.